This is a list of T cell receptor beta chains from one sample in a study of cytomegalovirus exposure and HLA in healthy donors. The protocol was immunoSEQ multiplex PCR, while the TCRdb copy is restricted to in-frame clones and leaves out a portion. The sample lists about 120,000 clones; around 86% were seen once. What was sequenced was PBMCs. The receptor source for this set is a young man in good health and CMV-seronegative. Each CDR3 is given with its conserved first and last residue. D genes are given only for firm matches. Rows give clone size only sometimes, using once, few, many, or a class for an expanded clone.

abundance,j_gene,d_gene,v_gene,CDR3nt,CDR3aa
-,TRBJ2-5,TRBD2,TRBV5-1,TGCGCCAGCAGCCCCATAGCGGGGGGCGGTGAGACCCAGTACTTC,CASSPIAGGGETQYF
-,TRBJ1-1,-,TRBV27,TGTGCCAGCAGTCGAGGACTAAGTATGAACACTGAAGCTTTCTTT,CASSRGLSMNTEAFF
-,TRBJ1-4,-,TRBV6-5,TGTGCCAGCAGTTACTCCGGGGGAGAAAAACTGTTTTTT,CASSYSGGEKLFF
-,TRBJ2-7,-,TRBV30,TGTGCCTGGAGTGTTGACAGCTCCTACGAGCAGTACTTC,CAWSVDSSYEQYF
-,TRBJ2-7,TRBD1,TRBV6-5,TGTGCCAGCAGTTATCACGGACAGGGCGACTACGAGCAGTACTTC,CASSYHGQGDYEQYF
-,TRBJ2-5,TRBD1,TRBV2,TGTGCCAGCAAAACGGACAGGCTTCTCGGGGAGCAGTACTTC,CASKTDRLLGEQYF
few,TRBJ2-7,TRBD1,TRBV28,TGTGCCAGCAGTCCCTATGGGACAGGGGGGTACGAGCAGTACTTC,CASSPYGTGGYEQYF
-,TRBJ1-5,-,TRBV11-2,TGTGCCAGCAGCTTAGATCGGGGGGCTGGTCAGCCCCAGCATTTT,CASSLDRGAGQPQHF
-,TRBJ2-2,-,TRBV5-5,TGTGCCAGCAGCTTGTTGGCGGGGACCGGGGAGCTGTTTTTT,CASSLLAGTGELFF
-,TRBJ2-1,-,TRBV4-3,TGCGCCAGCAGCCTGAATCGGGGGTACAATGAGCAGTTCTTC,CASSLNRGYNEQFF
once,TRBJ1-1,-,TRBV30,TGTGCCTGGAGTCAATACAGGGTCAGTCCTGAAGCTTTCTTT,CAWSQYRVSPEAFF
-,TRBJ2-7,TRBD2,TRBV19,TGTGCCACCCGGGAGGCGGGTCTATCATCCTACGAGCAGTACTTC,CATREAGLSSYEQYF
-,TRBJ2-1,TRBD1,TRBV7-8,TGTGCCAGCAGCATCCGTACGGGACAGGGGGGCAATGAGCAGTTCTTC,CASSIRTGQGGNEQFF
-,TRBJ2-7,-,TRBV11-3,TGTGCCAGCAGCTTTACAGGGAGAGCGTCCGAGCAGTACTTC,CASSFTGRASEQYF
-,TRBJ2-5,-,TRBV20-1,TGCAGTGCTAGTTTCGGGGAGGCCCAGTACTTC,CSASFGEAQYF
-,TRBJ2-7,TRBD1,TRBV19,TGTGCCAGTAGTAATCTTAGGGGGCGTTACGAGCAGTACTTC,CASSNLRGRYEQYF
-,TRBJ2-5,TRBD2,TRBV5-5,TGTGCCAGCAGCTTGGTTGACGTCGGCGGGGGGTTTCAAGAGACCCAGTACTTC,CASSLVDVGGGFQETQYF
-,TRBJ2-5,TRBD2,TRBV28,TGTGCCAGCAGTTTGGGATGGGAAAATAGCGGGGGGAGAGAGACCCAGTACTTC,CASSLGWENSGGRETQYF
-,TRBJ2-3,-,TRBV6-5,TGTGCCAGCAGCACTGGCGGTACCCACACAGATACGCAGTATTTT,CASSTGGTHTDTQYF
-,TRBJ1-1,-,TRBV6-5,TGTGCCAGCAGTTACCTAGAAGGAACTGAAGCTTTCTTT,CASSYLEGTEAFF
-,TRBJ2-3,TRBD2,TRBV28,TGTGCCAGCAGTTCCCTACCGGGACTAGCGGGGGCTAGCACAGATACGCAGTATTTT,CASSSLPGLAGASTDTQYF
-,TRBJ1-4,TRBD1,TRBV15,TGTGCCACCACCCCTGAGGACAGGGGGCGTGAAAAACTGTTTTTT,CATTPEDRGREKLFF
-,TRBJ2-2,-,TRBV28,TGTGCCAGCAGAGCTGCCGGGTTGAACACCGGGGAGCTGTTTTTT,CASRAAGLNTGELFF
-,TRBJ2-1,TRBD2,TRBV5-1,TGCGCCAGCAGCTTGAGTCCATCTCTAGCGGGGAGCTCCTACAATGAGCAGTTCTTC,CASSLSPSLAGSSYNEQFF
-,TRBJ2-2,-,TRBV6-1,TGTGCCAGCAGTATGGACAGCACCGGGGAGCTGTTTTTT,CASSMDSTGELFF
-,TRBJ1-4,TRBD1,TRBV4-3,TGCGCCAGCAGCCAAGATAAGGGACAGGGTTACGAAAAACTGTTTTTT,CASSQDKGQGYEKLFF
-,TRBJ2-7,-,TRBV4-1,TGCGCCAGCAGCCAAGAGGAGGGGGCCTTCTACGAGCAGTACTTC,CASSQEEGAFYEQYF
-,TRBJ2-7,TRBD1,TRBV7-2,TGTGCCAGCAGCTGGCCGGGACAGGGTTACGAGCAGTACTTC,CASSWPGQGYEQYF
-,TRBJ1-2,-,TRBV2,TGTGCCAGCACTCCCTTGCTTGAGGGCGCTGATGGCTACACCTTC,CASTPLLEGADGYTF